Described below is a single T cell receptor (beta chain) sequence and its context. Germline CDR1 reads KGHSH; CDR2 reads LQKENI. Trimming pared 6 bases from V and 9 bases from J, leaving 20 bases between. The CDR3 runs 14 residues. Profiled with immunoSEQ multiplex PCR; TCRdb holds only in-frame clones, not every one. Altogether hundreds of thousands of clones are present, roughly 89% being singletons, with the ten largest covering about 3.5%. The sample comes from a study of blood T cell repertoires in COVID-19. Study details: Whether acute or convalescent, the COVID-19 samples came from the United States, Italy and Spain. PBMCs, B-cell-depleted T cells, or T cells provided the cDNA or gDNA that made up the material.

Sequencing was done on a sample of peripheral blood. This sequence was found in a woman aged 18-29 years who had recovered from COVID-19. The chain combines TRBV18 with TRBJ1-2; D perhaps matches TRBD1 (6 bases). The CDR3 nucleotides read TGTGCCAGCTCGTATCGGACAGAGTTAGAGAGCTACACCTTC. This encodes CASSYRTELESYTF.